Following are 9 T cell receptor beta chains from one sample sequenced in a study of blood T cell repertoires in COVID-19. Produced via immunoSEQ multiplex PCR; TCRdb's table is partial and in-frame only. The table records just over 150,000 clones, approximately 90% of them present only once. Sequences were obtained from peripheral blood. These receptors came from a woman aged 70-85 years with acute or convalescent COVID-19.

V and J are TRBV28 and TRBJ1-2; D possibly corresponds to TRBD1 (5 bases). V lost 2 bases, J lost 7 bases, and 14 bases lay in between. There are 14 residues in the CDR3. Germline values: CDR1 MDHEN, CDR2 SYDVKM. The CDR3 nucleotides are TGTGCCAGCAGTTTAAGCAGGGATAGTGTTGGCTACACCTTC. This translates into CASSLSRDSVGYTF.

The J gene is TRBJ1-2, the V gene TRBV21-1; TRBD1, the table's D call, was not compared with the DNA. TRBV21-1 represents a pseudogene. The CDR3 runs 18 residues. CDR3 region: CASSKVGCGGPSMGGYTF. CDR3 DNA: TGTGCCAGCAGCAAAGTAGGTTGTGGGGGCCCCTCTATGGGGGGCTACACCTTC.

V usage is TRBV13 and J usage is TRBJ2-3; 13 positions match TRBD2. The CDR3 is 17 amino acids. CDR1 and CDR2 from the germline V gene are PRHDT and FYEKMQ (reference sequence). With 5 bases clipped from V and 1 base from J, the junction kept 6 bases outside the gene matches. CDR3 nucleotides: TGTGCCAGCAGCCCTTCCGGGACTAGCGGGGGCACAGATACGCAGTATTTT. Its protein product is CASSPSGTSGGTDTQYF.

The chain recombines TRBV4-2 with TRBJ1-3; D is possibly TRBD1 (5 bases). V lost 0 bases and J 4 bases, leaving 16 bases between the germline ends. Per germline, CDR1 LGHNA and CDR2 YNFKEQ. This CDR3 has 17 amino acids. The CDR3 region is CASSQEIVGGLGNTIYF. CDR3 DNA: TGTGCCAGCAGCCAAGAAATTGTGGGGGGTTTGGGAAACACCATATATTTT.

The rearrangement uses TRBV28 and TRBJ1-6; perhaps TRBD1 as D (5 bases). The CDR3 length is 18 residues. Germline V gives CDR1 MDHEN, CDR2 SYDVKM. Trimming stripped 2 bases from V and 6 bases from J, with 20 bases between. Here the CDR3 reads CASSLPLNGARVNSPLHF. CDR3 in DNA: TGTGCCAGCAGTTTACCGCTGAATGGGGCTCGGGTTAATTCACCCCTCCACTTT.

The sample holds one count of this clone. The chain has TRBV7-2 and TRBJ2-4; D is perhaps TRBD2 (6 bases). The CDR3 contains 15 residues. CDR1 is SGHTA, CDR2 FQGNSA, per germline. V was cut by 6 bases and J by 3 bases, with 15 bases left in between. The CDR3: CASSHVLRGKNIQYF. The CDR3 nucleotides are TGTGCCAGCAGTCACGTTCTGCGGGGCAAAAACATTCAGTACTTC.

The rearrangement links TRBV7-6 to TRBJ2-3; TRBD1 aligns across 10 bases. CDR1 SGHVS and CDR2 FNYEAQ come from the germline V gene. J lost 3 bases, V lost 6 bases, and 3 bases had no gene match. There are 14 residues in the CDR3. As DNA, the CDR3 is TGTGCCAGCAGACGGACAGGGGGGACAGATACGCAGTATTTT. This translates into CASRRTGGTDTQYF.

The chain employs TRBV7-8 and TRBJ1-2; D is uncertain. Trimming stripped 1 base from V and 4 bases from J, with 7 bases between. This CDR3 comprises 13 residues. CDR1 is SGHVS, CDR2 FQNEAQ, per germline. CDR3 sequence reads: CASSLGRFYGYTF. For the CDR3, the DNA is TGTGCCAGCAGCTTAGGGAGATTCTATGGCTACACCTTC.

V gene TRBV12-3 or TRBV12-4 combines with J gene TRBJ1-2; D may be TRBD1 (5 bases). The CDR3 length is 12 residues. Trimming removed 6 bases from V and 10 bases from J, with 15 bases in between. CDR3 coding DNA: TGTGCCAGCAGCCTTTCGGGGGTCGACTACACCTTC. Protein product: CASSLSGVDYTF.